This T cell receptor (beta chain) was captured in a study of metastatic and nonmetastatic thyroid tumors. Thyroid surgery was preceded by no treatment in any patient. TCRdb re-called the PCR reads via MiXCR. The data hold 30,000 or so clones, with 20% to 30% observed a single time. Looked up from germline, CDR1 is SGHRS and CDR2 is YFSETQ. The J segment lost 8 bases and the V segment lost 5 bases, leaving 8 bases of the junction unmatched. The CDR3 has 14 residues. The V call is TRBV5-1, the J call TRBJ1-2; TRBD1 matches at 11 bases. The source is a female donor with papillary thyroid cancer or a benign thyroid nodule (not recorded which). Some clones in this sample may be carry-over from other donors' samples. The specimen sequenced was blood. This CDR3 is CASRSGTGGLGYTF. CDR3 bases: TGCGCCAGCAGGTCCGGGACAGGGGGGTTAGGCTACACCTTC.